These 5 T cell receptor beta chains were all obtained from the same sample, sequenced in a study of cytomegalovirus exposure and HLA in healthy donors. The PCR ran on 60 Vbeta and 13 Jbeta primers. Some clones are missing from TCRdb's copy, which holds only in-frame ones; the method was immunoSEQ multiplex PCR. The data hold 150,000 or so clones, with approximately 80% observed a single time. Sequencing used PBMCs. Receptors were obtained from a man aged 30 to 45 in good health and CMV-seropositive.

The rearrangement links TRBV11-1 to TRBJ1-1; a possible D gene is TRBD1 (6 bases). The germline V gene encodes CDR1 SGHAT and CDR2 FQDESV (reference sequence). The CDR3 runs to 16 residues. Trimming cost V 5 bases and J 2 bases, with 18 bases left between them. The chain's CDR3 is CASSKHNRDLNTEAFF. CDR3 DNA sequence: TGTGCCAGCAGCAAGCATAACAGGGACCTCAACACTGAAGCTTTCTTT.

This clone was detected a few times. The CDR3 DNA reads TGTGCCAGCAGCTTGGGTGAAGAGACCTACAATGAGCAGTTCTTC. This encodes CASSLGEETYNEQFF. This chain connects TRBV5-4 to TRBJ2-1, with unresolved D. V lost 0 bases and J lost 2, with 9 bases in between. Germline values: CDR1 SGHNT, CDR2 YYREEE (reference sequence). This CDR3 has 15 amino acids.

The rearrangement links TRBV30 to TRBJ1-5, with a tentative D call TRBD1 (6 bases). CDR3 length: 15 residues. The germline V gene encodes CDR1 GTSNPN and CDR2 SVGIG (reference sequence). V was pared by 1 base and J by 4 bases, with 14 bases between. The CDR3 DNA is TGTGCCTGGAGTGCCCCCGGGACAAAAAATCAGCCCCAGCATTTT. It is translated as CAWSAPGTKNQPQHF.

The V gene is TRBV11-2, the J gene TRBJ2-7; 9 nucleotides align to TRBD1. V shed 3 bases and J 3 bases; nucleotides not matched to a gene: 3. The CDR3 totals 14 residues. The germline CDR1 and CDR2 sequences are SGHAT and FQNNGV. The CDR3 sequence: CASSFGTGNYEQYF. DNA for the CDR3: TGTGCCAGCAGCTTTGGGACAGGGAACTACGAGCAGTACTTC.

V and J are TRBV7-3 and TRBJ2-1; 8 bases map to TRBD2. Germline loops: CDR1 SGHTA, CDR2 FQGTGA. V lost 4 bases and J lost 6; bases outside the gene matches: 11. There are 16 residues in the CDR3. CDR3 residues: CASSSEAGAKANEQFF. CDR3 nucleotide sequence: TGTGCCAGCAGCTCCGAAGCGGGAGCTAAGGCCAATGAGCAGTTCTTC.